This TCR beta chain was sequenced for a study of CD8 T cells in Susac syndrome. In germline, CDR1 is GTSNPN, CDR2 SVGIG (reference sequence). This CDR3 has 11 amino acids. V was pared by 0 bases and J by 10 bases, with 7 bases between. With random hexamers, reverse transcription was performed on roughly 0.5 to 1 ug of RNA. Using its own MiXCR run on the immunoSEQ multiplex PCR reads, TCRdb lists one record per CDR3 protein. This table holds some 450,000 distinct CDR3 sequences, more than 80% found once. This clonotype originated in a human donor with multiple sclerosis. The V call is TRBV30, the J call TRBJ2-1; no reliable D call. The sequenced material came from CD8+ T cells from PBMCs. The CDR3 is CAWSVNGEQFF. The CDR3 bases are TGTGCCTGGAGTGTAAATGGGGAGCAGTTCTTC.